This TCR beta chain was captured by sequencing in a study of cytomegalovirus exposure and HLA in healthy donors. Whole-study results and caveats: A missense DCLRE1C variant was associated with V- and J-gene trimming of TCR beta chains in a later analysis, and an independent cohort replicated the association.

Both 60 Vbeta primers and 13 Jbeta primers went into the PCR. Using immunoSEQ multiplex PCR, the repertoire was profiled, and TCRdb retains in-frame clones only, with some absent. The sample yields roughly 70,000 clones, around 78% seen once. The CDR3 contains 17 residues. CDR1 and CDR2 from the germline V gene are MDHEN and SYDVKM. V lost 4 bases and J 0 bases, leaving 19 bases between the germline ends. A note on this clone: Antigen unknown.

This receptor was obtained from a man aged 50 to 60 in good health and CMV-seronegative. Sequencing was done on a sample of PBMCs. The chain is built from TRBV28 and TRBJ2-7, with D maybe TRBD1 (6 bases). The CDR3 coding sequence is TGTGCCAGCAGTTCGTGGACAGCCCTTTCTAGCTCCTACGAGCAGTACTTC. It yields the protein CASSSWTALSSSYEQYF.